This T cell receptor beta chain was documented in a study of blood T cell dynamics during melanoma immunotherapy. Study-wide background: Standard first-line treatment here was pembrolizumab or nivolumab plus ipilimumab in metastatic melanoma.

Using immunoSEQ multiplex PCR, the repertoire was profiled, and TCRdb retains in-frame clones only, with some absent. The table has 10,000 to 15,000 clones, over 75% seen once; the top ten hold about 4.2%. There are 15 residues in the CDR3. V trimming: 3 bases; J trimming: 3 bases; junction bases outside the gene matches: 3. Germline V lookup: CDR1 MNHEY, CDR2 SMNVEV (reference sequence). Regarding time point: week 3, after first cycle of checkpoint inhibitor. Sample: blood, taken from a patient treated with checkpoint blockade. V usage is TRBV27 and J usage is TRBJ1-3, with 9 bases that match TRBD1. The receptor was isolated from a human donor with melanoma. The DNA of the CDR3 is TGTGCCAGCAGTTTGACAGGGGGTTATGGAAACACCATATATTTT. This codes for CASSLTGGYGNTIYF.